Included here is one T cell receptor (beta chain) sequence, with context. The data were obtained in a study of shared clonotypes between healthy human individuals. Study in general: Those who served as donors were two women and three men between the ages of 18 and 49.

Replicate PCRs for unsorted PBMC used roughly 300 ng DNA (approximately 31,000 T cell genomes). The repertoire was sequenced with immunoSEQ multiplex PCR; TCRdb's copy has only in-frame clones and lacks some. Of hundreds of thousands of clones in the sample, about 80% were seen once. CDR1 and CDR2 (germline): SGHRS, YFSETQ. V lost 1 base, J lost 1 base, and 8 bases lay in between. CDR3 size: 14 residues. Every donor was a Caucasian adult from Nashville, Tennessee. The material sequenced was PBMCs. The receptor's source is a woman aged 40 to 50 in good health. Some clones in this sample may be carry-over from other donors' samples. J is TRBJ2-5 and V is TRBV5-1; D not certain. The CDR3: CASSLTGPQETQYF. DNA for the CDR3: TGCGCCAGCAGCTTGACTGGACCCCAAGAGACCCAGTACTTC.